The subject of this entry is one TCR beta chain. It was with 60 Vbeta and 13 Jbeta primers that the PCR ran. TCRdb's copy holds only in-frame clones and misses some; the assay was immunoSEQ multiplex PCR. Here the sample spans hundreds of thousands of clones, approximately 82% being singletons. This sample is drawn from a study of cytomegalovirus exposure and HLA in healthy donors. Germline-derived CDR1 and CDR2 are SGDLS and YYNGEE. This CDR3 has 17 residues. V was shortened by 2 bases and J by 10 bases, with 22 bases between the two germline ends. Material for sequencing was PBMCs. The clonotype originates from a woman aged 40 to 55 in good health and CMV-seronegative. The chain uses TRBV9 and TRBJ1-6, with D tentatively TRBD1 (5 bases). CDR3 DNA sequence: TGTGCCAGCAGCGTGGTTCCGGATACTTCGTCAGGGTCACCCCTCCACTTT. Its translation: CASSVVPDTSSGSPLHF.